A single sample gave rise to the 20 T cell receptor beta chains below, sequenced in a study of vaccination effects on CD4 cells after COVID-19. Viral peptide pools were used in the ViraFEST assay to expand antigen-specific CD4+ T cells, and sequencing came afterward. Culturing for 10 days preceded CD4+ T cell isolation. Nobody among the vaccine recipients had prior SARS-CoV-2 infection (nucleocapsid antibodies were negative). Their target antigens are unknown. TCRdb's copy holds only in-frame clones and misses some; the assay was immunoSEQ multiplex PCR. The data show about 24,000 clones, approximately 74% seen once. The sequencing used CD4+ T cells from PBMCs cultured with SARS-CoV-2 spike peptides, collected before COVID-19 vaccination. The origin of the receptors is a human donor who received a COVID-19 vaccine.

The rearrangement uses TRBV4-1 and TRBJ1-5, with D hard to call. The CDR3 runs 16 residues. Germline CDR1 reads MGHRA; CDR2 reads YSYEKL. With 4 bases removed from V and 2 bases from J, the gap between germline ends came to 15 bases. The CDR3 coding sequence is TGCGCCAGCAGCCTTACCTGGGTATCGGGCAATCAGCCCCAGCATTTT. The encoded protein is CASSLTWVSGNQPQHF.

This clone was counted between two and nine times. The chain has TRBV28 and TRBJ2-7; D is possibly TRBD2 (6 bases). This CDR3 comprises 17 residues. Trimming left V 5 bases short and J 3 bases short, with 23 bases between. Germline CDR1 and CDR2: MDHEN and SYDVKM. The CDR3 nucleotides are TGTGCCAGCAGTGAACCCGGGACTTTCACGAGGGACTACGAGCAGTACTTC. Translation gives CASSEPGTFTRDYEQYF. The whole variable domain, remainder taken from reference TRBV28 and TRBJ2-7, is DVKVTQSSRYLVKRTGEKVFLECVQDMDHENMFWYRQDPGLGLRLIYFSYDVKMKEKGDIPEGYSVSREKKERFSLILESASTNQTSMYLCASSEPGTFTRDYEQYFGPGTRLTVT.

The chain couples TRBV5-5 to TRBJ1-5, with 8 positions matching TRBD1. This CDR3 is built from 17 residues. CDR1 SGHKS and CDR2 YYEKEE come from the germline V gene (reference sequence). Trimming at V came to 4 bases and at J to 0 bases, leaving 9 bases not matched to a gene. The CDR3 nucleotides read TGTGCCAGCAGCGCCGCTGACAGGGGAATTAGCAATCAGCCCCAGCATTTT. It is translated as CASSAADRGISNQPQHF.

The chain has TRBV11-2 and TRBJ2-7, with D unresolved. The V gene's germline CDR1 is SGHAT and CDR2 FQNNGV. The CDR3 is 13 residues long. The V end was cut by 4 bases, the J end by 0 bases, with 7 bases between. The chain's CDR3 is CASSSSSSYEQYF. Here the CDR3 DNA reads TGTGCCAGCAGCTCTTCGAGCTCCTACGAGCAGTACTTC.

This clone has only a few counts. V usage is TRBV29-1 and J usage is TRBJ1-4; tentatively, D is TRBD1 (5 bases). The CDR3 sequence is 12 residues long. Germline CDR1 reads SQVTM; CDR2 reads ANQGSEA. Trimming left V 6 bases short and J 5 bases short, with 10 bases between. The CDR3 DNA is TGCAGCGTAGGGACGGAGAATGAAAAACTGTTTTTT. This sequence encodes CSVGTENEKLFF.

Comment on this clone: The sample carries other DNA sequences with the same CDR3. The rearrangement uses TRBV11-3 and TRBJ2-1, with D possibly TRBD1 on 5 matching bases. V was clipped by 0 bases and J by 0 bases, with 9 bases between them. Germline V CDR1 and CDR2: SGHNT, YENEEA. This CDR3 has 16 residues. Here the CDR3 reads CASSLEQGSSYNEQFF. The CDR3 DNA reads TGTGCCAGCAGCTTAGAGCAGGGTAGCTCCTACAATGAGCAGTTCTTC.

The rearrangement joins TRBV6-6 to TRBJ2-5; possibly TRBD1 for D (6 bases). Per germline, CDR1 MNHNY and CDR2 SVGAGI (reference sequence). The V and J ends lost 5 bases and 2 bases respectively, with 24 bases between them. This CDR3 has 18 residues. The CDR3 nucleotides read TGTGCCAGCAGTCGAACTTCCTTTAGTGTGAGGGGGCAAGAGACCCAGTACTTC. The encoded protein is CASSRTSFSVRGQETQYF.

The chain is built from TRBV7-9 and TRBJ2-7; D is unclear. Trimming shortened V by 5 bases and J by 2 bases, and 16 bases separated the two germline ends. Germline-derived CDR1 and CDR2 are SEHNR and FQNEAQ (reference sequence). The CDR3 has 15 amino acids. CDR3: CASSDNSATPYEQYF. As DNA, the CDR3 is TGTGCCAGCAGCGATAATTCAGCGACTCCCTACGAGCAGTACTTC.

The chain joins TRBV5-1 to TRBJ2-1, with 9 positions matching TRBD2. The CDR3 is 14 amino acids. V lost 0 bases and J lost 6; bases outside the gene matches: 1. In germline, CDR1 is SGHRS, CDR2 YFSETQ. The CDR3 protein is CASSLGGRANEQFF. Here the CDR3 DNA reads TGCGCCAGCAGCTTGGGCGGGAGGGCCAATGAGCAGTTCTTC.

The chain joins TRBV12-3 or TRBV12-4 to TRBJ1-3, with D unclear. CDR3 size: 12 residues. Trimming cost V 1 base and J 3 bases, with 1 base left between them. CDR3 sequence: CASSLGGNTIYF. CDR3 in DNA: TGTGCCAGCAGTTTAGGTGGAAACACCATATATTTT.

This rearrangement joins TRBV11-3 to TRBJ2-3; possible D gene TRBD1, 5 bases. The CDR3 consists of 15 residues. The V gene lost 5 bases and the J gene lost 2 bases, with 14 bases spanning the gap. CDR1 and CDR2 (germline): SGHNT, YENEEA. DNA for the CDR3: TGTGCCAGCAGCCGTCAGGGATGGGACACAGATACGCAGTATTTT. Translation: CASSRQGWDTDTQYF.

CDR3 in DNA: TGTGCCAGCAGCTATCAGCGGGGGCCCTGGGAGACCCAGTACTTC. It encodes CASSYQRGPWETQYF. V is TRBV11-2 and J is TRBJ2-5; 8 bases agree with TRBD2. Per germline, CDR1 SGHAT and CDR2 FQNNGV. This CDR3 is built from 15 residues. V lost 4 bases, J lost 5 bases, and 9 bases stayed unmatched.

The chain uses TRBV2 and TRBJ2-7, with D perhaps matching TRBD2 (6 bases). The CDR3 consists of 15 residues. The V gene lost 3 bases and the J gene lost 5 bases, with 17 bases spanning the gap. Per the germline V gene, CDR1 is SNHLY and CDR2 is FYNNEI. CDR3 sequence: CASSDTLAHPDEQYF. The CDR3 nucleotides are TGTGCCAGCAGTGATACTCTAGCGCACCCTGACGAGCAGTACTTC.

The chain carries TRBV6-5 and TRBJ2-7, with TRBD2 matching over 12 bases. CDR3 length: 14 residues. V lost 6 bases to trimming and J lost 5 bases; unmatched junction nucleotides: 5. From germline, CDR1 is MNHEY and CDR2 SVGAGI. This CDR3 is CASRASGRGDEQYF. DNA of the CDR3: TGTGCCAGCAGGGCTAGCGGGAGGGGCGACGAGCAGTACTTC.

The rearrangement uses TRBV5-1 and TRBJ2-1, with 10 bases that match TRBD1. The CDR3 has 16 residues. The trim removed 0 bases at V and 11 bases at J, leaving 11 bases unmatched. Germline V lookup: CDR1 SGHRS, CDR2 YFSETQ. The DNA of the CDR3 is TGCGCCAGCAGCTTGGAAGACAGGGGGCGTAGTATACAGCAGTTCTTC. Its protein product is CASSLEDRGRSIQQFF.

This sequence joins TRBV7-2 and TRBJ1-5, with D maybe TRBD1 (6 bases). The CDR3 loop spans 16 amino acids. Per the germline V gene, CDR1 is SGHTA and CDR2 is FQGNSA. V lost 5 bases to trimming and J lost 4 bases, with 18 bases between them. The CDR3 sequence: CASSPTGFSENQPQHF. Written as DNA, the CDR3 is TGTGCCAGCAGCCCTACAGGGTTTTCAGAGAATCAGCCCCAGCATTTT.

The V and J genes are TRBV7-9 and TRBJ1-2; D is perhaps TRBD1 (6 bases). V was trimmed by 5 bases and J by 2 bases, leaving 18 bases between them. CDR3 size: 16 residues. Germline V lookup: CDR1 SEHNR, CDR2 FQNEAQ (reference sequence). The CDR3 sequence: CASSTGLGGDNYGYTF. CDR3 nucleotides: TGTGCCAGCAGCACCGGGTTGGGGGGCGACAACTATGGCTACACCTTC.

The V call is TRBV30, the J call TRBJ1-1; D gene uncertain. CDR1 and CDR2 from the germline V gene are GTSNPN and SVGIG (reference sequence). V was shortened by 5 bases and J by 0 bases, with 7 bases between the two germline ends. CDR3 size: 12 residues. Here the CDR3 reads CAWGTLNTEAFF. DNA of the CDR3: TGTGCCTGGGGAACACTGAACACTGAAGCTTTCTTT. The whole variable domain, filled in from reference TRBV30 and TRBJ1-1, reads SQTIHQWPATLVQPVGSPLSLECTVEGTSNPNLYWYRQAAGRGLQLLFYSVGIGQISSEVPQNLSASRPQDRQFILSSKKLLLSDSGFYLCAWGTLNTEAFFGQGTRLTVV.

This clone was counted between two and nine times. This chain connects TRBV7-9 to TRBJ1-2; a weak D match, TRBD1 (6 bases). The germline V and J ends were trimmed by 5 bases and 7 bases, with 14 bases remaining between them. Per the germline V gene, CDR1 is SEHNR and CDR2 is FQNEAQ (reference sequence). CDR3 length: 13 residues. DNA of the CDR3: TGTGCCAGCAGCACCGGGACAAAACTTGGCTACACCTTC. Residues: CASSTGTKLGYTF.

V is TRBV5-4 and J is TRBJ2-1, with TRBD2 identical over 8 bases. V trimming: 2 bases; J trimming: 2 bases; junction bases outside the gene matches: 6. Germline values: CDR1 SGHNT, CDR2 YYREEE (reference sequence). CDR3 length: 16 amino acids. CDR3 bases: TGTGCCAGCAGCTTTCGGGGGGGGGCGACCTACAATGAGCAGTTCTTC. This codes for CASSFRGGATYNEQFF.